These 23 T cell receptor beta chains were all obtained from the same sample, sequenced in a study of cytomegalovirus exposure and HLA in healthy donors. 13 Jbeta primers and 60 Vbeta primers were used for the PCR. Libraries were prepared by immunoSEQ multiplex PCR; TCRdb keeps only in-frame clonotypes and omits some of them. The table records around 61,000 clones, around 89% of them present only once. Sequencing used PBMCs. All receptors come from a man aged 30 to 39 in good health and CMV-seropositive.

This clone has just one count. The chain is built from TRBV5-4 and TRBJ1-4; 8 bases fit TRBD1. Germline CDR1 is SGHNT and CDR2 is YYREEE (reference sequence). The CDR3 totals 14 residues. The V segment lost 3 bases and the J segment 5 bases; nucleotides outside the gene matches: 3. CDR3 in amino acids: CASSSRTGNEKLFF. The CDR3 DNA is TGTGCCAGCAGCTCTAGGACAGGGAATGAAAAACTGTTTTTT.

This chain joins TRBV6-1 and TRBJ2-7, with D perhaps TRBD2 (7 bases). Deletions cut 2 bases from V and 5 bases from J, with 19 bases between. The CDR3 is 16 amino acids. Germline V gives CDR1 MNHNS, CDR2 SASEGT. The CDR3: CASSEWGGTRQNEQYF. The CDR3 nucleotides are TGTGCCAGCAGTGAATGGGGGGGGACAAGGCAAAACGAGCAGTACTTC.

The V call is TRBV7-9, the J call TRBJ2-1, with 7 bases fitting TRBD2. The CDR3 sequence is 14 residues long. Trimming removed 1 base from V and 6 bases from J; junction bases left unmatched: 3. CDR1 and CDR2 from the germline V gene are SEHNR and FQNEAQ (reference sequence). CDR3 nucleotides: TGTGCCAGCAGCTTAGGGCTAGCGGTCAATGAGCAGTTCTTC. Translated, it gives CASSLGLAVNEQFF.

The V gene is TRBV19, the J gene TRBJ2-5; TRBD2 agrees at 9 bases. CDR3 length equals 16 residues. In germline, CDR1 is LNHDA, CDR2 SQIVND (reference sequence). The junction had 8 bases not matched to a gene; V was cut back by 6 bases and J by 0 bases. CDR3 loop: CASSLRTSAYQETQYF. The CDR3 bases are TGTGCCAGTAGCCTTAGGACTAGCGCCTACCAAGAGACCCAGTACTTC.

The V call is TRBV7-9, the J call TRBJ2-3, with 7 positions matching TRBD2. V gave up 4 bases and J gave up 0 bases; unmatched junction bases: 7. CDR1 SEHNR and CDR2 FQNEAQ come from the germline V gene (reference sequence). The CDR3 is 16 amino acids. The CDR3 DNA is TGTGCCAGCAGCTCGACTAGCATACGAAGCACAGATACGCAGTATTTT. This sequence encodes CASSSTSIRSTDTQYF. Complete variable domain (other parts from reference TRBV7-9 and TRBJ2-3): DTGVSQNPRHKITKRGQNVTFRCDPISEHNRLYWYRQTLGQGPEFLTYFQNEAQLEKSRLLSDRFSAERPKGSFSTLEIQRTEQGDSAMYLCASSSTSIRSTDTQYFGPGTRLTVL.

The CDR3: CASENLETQYF. The DNA of the CDR3 is TGTGCCAGCGAGAACCTTGAGACCCAGTACTTC. V gene TRBV28 combines with J gene TRBJ2-5; D gene unclear. V lost 8 bases to trimming and J lost 5 bases, with 9 bases between them. From germline, CDR1 is MDHEN and CDR2 SYDVKM. This CDR3 has 11 amino acids.

The chain recombines TRBV27 with TRBJ2-1; TRBD1 is a possible D gene (6 bases). V was trimmed by 0 bases and J by 7 bases, leaving 7 bases between them. Germline CDR1 is MNHEY and CDR2 is SMNVEV (reference sequence). The CDR3 contains 13 residues. CDR3 nucleotide sequence: TGTGCCAGCAGTTTATCTAGGGGGAATGAGCAGTTCTTC. It specifies CASSLSRGNEQFF.

The V gene is TRBV28, the J gene TRBJ2-7; tentative D call: TRBD2 (5 bases). The germline V gene has CDR1 MDHEN and CDR2 SYDVKM. The V end lost 6 bases, the J end lost 1 base, and 13 bases lay between the germline ends. The CDR3 sequence is 14 residues long. The CDR3 reads CASRAGPGSYEQYF. In nucleotides, the CDR3 is TGTGCCAGCAGAGCCGGACCGGGATCCTACGAGCAGTACTTC.

The chain carries TRBV5-1 and TRBJ2-5; tentatively, D is TRBD1 (5 bases). The ends were cut back, 4 bases at V and 2 bases at J, with 9 bases in the middle. The CDR3 spans 13 residues. The V gene's germline CDR1 is SGHRS and CDR2 YFSETQ. CDR3 in amino acids: CASSPRTQETQYF. CDR3 in DNA: TGCGCCAGCAGCCCACGGACACAAGAGACCCAGTACTTC.

The chain combines TRBV19 with TRBJ1-5, with D perhaps matching TRBD1 (6 bases). Per germline, CDR1 LNHDA and CDR2 SQIVND (reference sequence). The CDR3 extends over 14 amino acids. V was clipped by 3 bases and J by 4 bases, with 10 bases between them. The CDR3 protein is CASSILQGNQPQHF. The CDR3 DNA reads TGTGCCAGTAGTATTTTACAGGGAAATCAGCCCCAGCATTTT.

This rearrangement joins TRBV7-9 to TRBJ2-5, with D perhaps matching TRBD2 (5 bases). This CDR3 spans 15 amino acids. Germline CDR1 reads SEHNR; CDR2 reads FQNEAQ (reference sequence). V gave up 3 bases and J gave up 4 bases, with 15 bases separating them. CDR3 in amino acids: CASSFGPGWSETQYF. The DNA for the CDR3 is TGTGCCAGCAGCTTCGGACCGGGATGGTCAGAGACCCAGTACTTC.

This clone was seen a single time. V and J are TRBV5-4 and TRBJ2-1; 10 bases align to TRBD2. CDR1 SGHNT and CDR2 YYREEE come from the germline V gene (reference sequence). There are 15 residues in the CDR3. The V segment lost 2 bases and the J segment 8 bases; nucleotides outside the gene matches: 7. CDR3 in amino acids: CASSFTTSGKDEQFF. The CDR3 nucleotides are TGTGCCAGCAGCTTTACTACTAGCGGGAAAGATGAGCAGTTCTTC.

The V call is TRBV6-5, the J call TRBJ1-6, with D perhaps matching TRBD1 (6 bases). Trimming took 6 bases from V and 9 from J, leaving 18 bases between them. Germline CDR1 and CDR2: MNHEY and SVGAGI. CDR3 size: 15 residues. CDR3 residues: CASSPTETGGSPLHF. CDR3 nucleotide sequence: TGTGCCAGCAGCCCTACCGAGACAGGAGGTTCACCCCTCCACTTT.

The V call is TRBV5-4, the J call TRBJ1-3, with D possibly TRBD1 on 6 matching bases. This CDR3 contains 14 residues. Trimming stripped 0 bases from V and 7 bases from J, with 11 bases between. The germline gives CDR1 SGHNT, CDR2 YYREEE (reference sequence). This CDR3 is CASSLGAGENTIYF. CDR3 in DNA: TGTGCCAGCAGCTTGGGTGCAGGGGAGAACACCATATATTTT.

This clone was recorded only once. The chain combines TRBV27 with TRBJ1-6; D remains ambiguous. The ends were cut back, 0 bases at V and 12 bases at J, with 3 bases in the middle. The CDR3 extends over 11 amino acids. Germline V gene lookup returns CDR1 MNHEY and CDR2 SMNVEV (reference sequence). CDR3 sequence reads: CASSLSLPLHF. The CDR3 DNA reads TGTGCCAGCAGTTTATCCCTACCCCTCCACTTT.

The J gene is TRBJ1-6, the V gene TRBV6-6, with 9 bases aligning to TRBD1. Germline trimming cut 2 bases from V and 10 bases from J; bases unmatched to any gene: 3. Germline V gene data show CDR1 as MNHNY and CDR2 as SVGAGI (reference sequence). This CDR3 is 14 amino acids long. Here the CDR3 reads CASSYTGGGSPLHF. CDR3 DNA sequence: TGTGCCAGCAGTTACACAGGGGGCGGGTCACCCCTCCACTTT.

The chain is built from TRBV19 and TRBJ2-1; 12 bases are a match to TRBD2. V was pared by 5 bases and J by 2 bases, with 10 bases of the junction left unmatched. Germline lookup yields CDR1 LNHDA and CDR2 SQIVND (reference sequence). This CDR3 is 18 amino acids long. The CDR3 spells CASSDDLLAGGAYNEQFF. CDR3 coding DNA: TGTGCCAGTAGTGACGACCTACTAGCGGGGGGAGCCTACAATGAGCAGTTCTTC. Looking up the rest from reference TRBV19 and TRBJ2-1 gives the full variable domain: DGGITQSPKYLFRKEGQNVTLSCEQNLNHDAMYWYRQDPGQGLRLIYYSQIVNDFQKGDIAEGYSVSREKKESFPLTVTSAQKNPTAFYLCASSDDLLAGGAYNEQFFGPGTRLTVL.

The chain carries TRBV14 and TRBJ2-1; no reliable D call. V lost 4 bases, J lost 1 base, and 11 bases lay in between. CDR1 and CDR2 (germline): SGHDN, FVKESK. The CDR3 totals 15 residues. CDR3 sequence (DNA): TGTGCCAGCAGCCCTCTTGTTCTGTCCTACAATGAGCAGTTCTTC. It specifies CASSPLVLSYNEQFF.

V and J are TRBV5-1 and TRBJ1-2; 8 positions agree with TRBD1. The CDR3 has 16 residues. The V segment lost 3 bases and the J segment 3 bases; nucleotides outside the gene matches: 10. Germline CDR1 SGHRS, CDR2 YFSETQ. Here the CDR3 reads CASSSDGQGLDYGYTF. CDR3 nucleotides: TGCGCCAGCAGCTCTGATGGACAGGGTTTGGACTATGGCTACACCTTC.

The chain recombines TRBV5-5 with TRBJ2-7; D perhaps matches TRBD1 (6 bases). This CDR3 has 14 residues. The germline V gene encodes CDR1 SGHKS and CDR2 YYEKEE (reference sequence). V lost 0 bases and J lost 0, with 7 bases in between. The CDR3 loop reads CASSLGQVSYEQYF. CDR3 bases: TGTGCCAGCAGCTTGGGACAGGTCTCCTACGAGCAGTACTTC.

The chain has TRBV6-6 and TRBJ1-2; D is undetermined. This CDR3 is 14 amino acids long. Germline V gene sequence: CDR1 MNHNY, CDR2 SVGAGI (reference sequence). The V end was cut by 11 bases, the J end by 8 bases, with 24 bases between. CDR3 DNA: TGTGCCGGGAACCCGACCGGAGAGGCTAGCGGCTACACCTTC. Encoded protein: CAGNPTGEASGYTF.

This clone was recorded only once. The chain joins TRBV10-2 to TRBJ2-4; 11 nucleotides line up with TRBD2. J gave up 9 bases and V 8 bases, and 12 bases lay outside the gene matches. Germline-derived CDR1 and CDR2 are WSHSY and SAAADI. The CDR3 runs to 15 residues. Written as DNA, the CDR3 is TGCGCCAGCTCCCACTACCCCGGGACTAGCGGCATTCAGTACTTC. Translating it yields CASSHYPGTSGIQYF.

The chain uses TRBV6-5 and TRBJ1-4, with 9 bases identical to TRBD1. The CDR3 spans 15 residues. J lost 8 bases, V lost 4 bases, and 8 bases had no gene match. Looked up from germline, CDR1 is MNHEY and CDR2 is SVGAGI. CDR3 nucleotides: TGTGCCAGCAGTTGGACGGGACAGGGAGGCGAAAAACTGTTTTTT. Translation gives CASSWTGQGGEKLFF.